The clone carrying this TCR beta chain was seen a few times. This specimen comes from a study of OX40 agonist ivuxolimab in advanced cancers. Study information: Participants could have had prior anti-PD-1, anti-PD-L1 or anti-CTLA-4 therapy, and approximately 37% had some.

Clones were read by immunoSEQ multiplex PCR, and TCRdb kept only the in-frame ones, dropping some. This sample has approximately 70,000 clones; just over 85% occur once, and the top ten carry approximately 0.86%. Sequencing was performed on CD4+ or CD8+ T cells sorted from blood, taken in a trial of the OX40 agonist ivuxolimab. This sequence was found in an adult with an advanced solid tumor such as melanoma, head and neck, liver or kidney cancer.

CDR3 sequence: CAGSTGDSYNEQFF. The CDR3, as DNA: TGCGCCGGTTCAACTGGGGACTCCTACAATGAGCAGTTCTTC. V and J are TRBV5-1 and TRBJ2-1; D not certain. This CDR3 comprises 14 residues. Between the trimmed V and J ends, which lost 10 bases and 0 bases, there was a span of 14 bases. Germline assignment: CDR1 SGHRS and CDR2 YFSETQ.